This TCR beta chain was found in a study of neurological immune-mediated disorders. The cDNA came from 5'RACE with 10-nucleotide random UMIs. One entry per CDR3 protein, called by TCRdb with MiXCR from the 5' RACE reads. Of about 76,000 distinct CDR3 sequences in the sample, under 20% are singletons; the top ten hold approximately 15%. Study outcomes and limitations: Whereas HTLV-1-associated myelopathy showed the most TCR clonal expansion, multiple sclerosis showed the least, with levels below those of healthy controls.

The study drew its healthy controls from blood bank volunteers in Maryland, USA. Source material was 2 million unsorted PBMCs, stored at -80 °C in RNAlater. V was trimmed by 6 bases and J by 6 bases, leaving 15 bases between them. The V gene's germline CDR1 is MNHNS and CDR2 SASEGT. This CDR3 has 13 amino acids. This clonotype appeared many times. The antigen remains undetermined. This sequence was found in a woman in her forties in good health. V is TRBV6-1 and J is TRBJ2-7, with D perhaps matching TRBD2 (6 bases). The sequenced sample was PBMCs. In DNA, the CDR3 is TGTGCCAGCAGGTCGAGCTCCGGGGGCGAGCAGTACTTC. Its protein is CASRSSSGGEQYF.